The 6 T cell receptor beta chains below come from one sample, sequenced in a study of blood T cell repertoires in COVID-19. Sequenced by immunoSEQ multiplex PCR; TCRdb stores in-frame clones only, minus some. The sample shows fewer than 400,000 clones, roughly 89% of them seen only once. The sequenced sample was PBMCs or T cells enriched from blood (not recorded which). The receptors here all came from a woman aged 45-60 years who had recovered from COVID-19.

The chain uses TRBV19 and TRBJ2-2; maybe TRBD1 (6 bases). This CDR3 is built from 18 residues. V was cut by 4 bases and J by 2 bases, with 20 bases left in between. Germline V gene lookup returns CDR1 LNHDA and CDR2 SQIVND (reference sequence). The CDR3 nucleotides are TGTGCCAGTAGTACCCGTCGCCTGGACAGAGATAACACCGGGGAGCTGTTTTTT. Protein: CASSTRRLDRDNTGELFF.

This sequence joins TRBV10-3 and TRBJ1-1; TRBD1 matches 8 bases. The germline V gene has CDR1 ENHRY and CDR2 SYGVKD. Losses at the gene ends were 7 bases for V and 5 bases for J; bases not matched to a gene: 3. The CDR3 contains 12 residues. The CDR3 loop is CAIKQGETEAFF. The CDR3 nucleotides read TGTGCCATCAAACAGGGGGAAACTGAAGCTTTCTTT.

The CDR3 reads CASSPPGMKGEKLFF. The CDR3 region has the DNA TGTGCCAGCAGCCCCCCGGGAATGAAGGGAGAAAAACTGTTTTTT. The chain joins TRBV28 to TRBJ1-4; D gene ambiguous. This CDR3 region has 15 residues. Germline V lookup: CDR1 MDHEN, CDR2 SYDVKM. V shed 6 bases and J shed 8 bases, with 19 bases lying between them. Full variable domain (rest looked up from reference TRBV28 and TRBJ1-4): DVKVTQSSRYLVKRTGEKVFLECVQDMDHENMFWYRQDPGLGLRLIYFSYDVKMKEKGDIPEGYSVSREKKERFSLILESASTNQTSMYLCASSPPGMKGEKLFFGSGTQLSVL.

DNA of the CDR3: TGTGCCAGCAGCGCCAGACAGGGGGCTGTTCTCCCGTCTGGAAACACCATATATTTT. The encoded protein is CASSARQGAVLPSGNTIYF. The chain combines TRBV7-8 with TRBJ1-3; TRBD1 aligns across 10 bases. The germline gives CDR1 SGHVS, CDR2 FQNEAQ. V lost 5 bases, J lost 1 base, and 14 bases stayed unmatched. The CDR3 consists of 19 residues.

This chain joins TRBV11-3 and TRBJ2-2, with a weak D call TRBD1 (7 bases). Germline CDR1 and CDR2: SGHNT and YENEEA. V shed 1 base and J shed 0 bases, with 12 bases lying between them. This CDR3 is built from 17 residues. The chain's CDR3 is CASSLVGGTANTGELFF. The CDR3 coding sequence is TGTGCCAGCAGCTTAGTTGGAGGGACAGCGAACACCGGGGAGCTGTTTTTT. Using reference TRBV11-3 and TRBJ2-2 for the parts outside the CDR3, the full variable domain is EAGVVQSPRYKIIEKKQPVAFWCNPISGHNTLYWYLQNLGQGPELLIRYENEEAVDDSQLPKDRFSAERLKGVDSTLKIQPAELGDSAVYLCASSLVGGTANTGELFFGEGSRLTVL.

The chain links TRBV18 to TRBJ2-5; 8 bases are a match to TRBD1. The germline V gene has CDR1 KGHSH and CDR2 LQKENI. This CDR3 has 13 residues. With 6 bases clipped from V and 3 bases from J, the junction kept 3 bases outside the gene matches. DNA of the CDR3: TGTGCCAGCTCGGGGACAGGAAAAGAGACCCAGTACTTC. Translating it yields CASSGTGKETQYF. The full variable domain, in which reference TRBV18 and TRBJ2-5 provide the parts outside the CDR3, is NAGVMQNPRHLVRRRGQEARLRCSPMKGHSHVYWYRQLPEEGLKFMVYLQKENIIDESGMPKERFSAEFPKEGPSILRIQQVVRGDSAAYFCASSGTGKETQYFGPGTRLLVL.